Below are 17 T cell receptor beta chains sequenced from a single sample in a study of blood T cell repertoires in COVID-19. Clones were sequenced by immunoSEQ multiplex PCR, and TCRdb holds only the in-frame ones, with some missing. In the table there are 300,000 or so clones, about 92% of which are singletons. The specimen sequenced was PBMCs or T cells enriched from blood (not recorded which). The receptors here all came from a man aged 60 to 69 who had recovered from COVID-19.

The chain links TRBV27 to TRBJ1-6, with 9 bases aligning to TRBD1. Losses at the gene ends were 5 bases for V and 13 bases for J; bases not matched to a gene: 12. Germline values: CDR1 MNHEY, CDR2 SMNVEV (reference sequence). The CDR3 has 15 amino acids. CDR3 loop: CASSTAGQGSAPLHF. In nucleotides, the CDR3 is TGTGCCAGCAGTACCGCGGGACAGGGATCAGCGCCCCTCCACTTT.

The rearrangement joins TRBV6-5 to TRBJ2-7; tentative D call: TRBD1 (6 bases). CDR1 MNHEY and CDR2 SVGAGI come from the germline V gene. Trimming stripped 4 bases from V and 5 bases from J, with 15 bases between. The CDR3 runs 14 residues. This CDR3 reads CASSSTATGNEQYF. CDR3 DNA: TGTGCCAGCAGTTCCACCGCCACAGGGAACGAGCAGTACTTC.

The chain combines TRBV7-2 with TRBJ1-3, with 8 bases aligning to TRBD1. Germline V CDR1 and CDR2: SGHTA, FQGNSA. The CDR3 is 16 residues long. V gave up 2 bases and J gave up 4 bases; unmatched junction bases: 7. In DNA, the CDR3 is TGTGCCAGCAGCTTATACCAGGGGGCAGGAGGAAACACCATATATTTT. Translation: CASSLYQGAGGNTIYF. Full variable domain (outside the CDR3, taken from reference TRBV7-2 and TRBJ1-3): GAGVSQSPSNKVTEKGKDVELRCDPISGHTALYWYRQSLGQGLEFLIYFQGNSAPDKSGLPSDRFSAERTGGSVSTLTIQRTQQEDSAVYLCASSLYQGAGGNTIYFGEGSWLTVV.

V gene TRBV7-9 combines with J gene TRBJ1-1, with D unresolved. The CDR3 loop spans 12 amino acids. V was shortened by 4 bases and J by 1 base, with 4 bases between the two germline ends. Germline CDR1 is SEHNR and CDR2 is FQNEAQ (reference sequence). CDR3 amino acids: CASSYRNTEAFF. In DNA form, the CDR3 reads TGTGCCAGCAGCTACAGGAACACTGAAGCTTTCTTT.

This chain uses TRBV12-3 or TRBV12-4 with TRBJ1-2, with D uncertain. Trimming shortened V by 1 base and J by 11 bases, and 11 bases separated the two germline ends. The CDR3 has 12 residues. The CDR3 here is CASSLGGRGYTF. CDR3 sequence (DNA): TGTGCCAGCAGTTTAGGCGGCCGGGGTTACACCTTC.

The CDR3: CASSPDDIGYGYTF. The CDR3 bases are TGTGCCAGCAGTCCGGATGACATTGGGTATGGCTACACCTTC. The V and J genes are TRBV27 and TRBJ1-2; no reliable D call. Germline values: CDR1 MNHEY, CDR2 SMNVEV (reference sequence). The CDR3 sequence is 14 residues long. V was trimmed by 5 bases and J by 5 bases, leaving 15 bases between them.

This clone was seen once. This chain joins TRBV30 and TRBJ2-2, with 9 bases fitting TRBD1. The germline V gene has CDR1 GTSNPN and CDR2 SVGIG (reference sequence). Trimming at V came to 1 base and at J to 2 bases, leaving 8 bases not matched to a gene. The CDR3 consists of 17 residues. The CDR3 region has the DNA TGTGCCTGGAGTGAGAGGGACAGGGCCCCAAACACCGGGGAGCTGTTTTTT. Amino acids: CAWSERDRAPNTGELFF.

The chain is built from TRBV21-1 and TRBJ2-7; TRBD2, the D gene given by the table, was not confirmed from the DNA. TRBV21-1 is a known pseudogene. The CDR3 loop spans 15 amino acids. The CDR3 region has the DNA TGTGCCAGCAGAAAAAGGGGGGGACTGAACTACGAGCAGTACTTC. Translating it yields CASRKRGGLNYEQYF.

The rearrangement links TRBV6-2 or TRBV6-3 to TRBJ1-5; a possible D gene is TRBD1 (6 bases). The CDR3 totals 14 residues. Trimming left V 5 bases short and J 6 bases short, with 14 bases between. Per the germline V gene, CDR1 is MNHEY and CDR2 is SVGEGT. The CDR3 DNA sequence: TGTGCCAGCAGTATACAGGGATTCGGTCAGCCCCAGCATTTT. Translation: CASSIQGFGQPQHF.

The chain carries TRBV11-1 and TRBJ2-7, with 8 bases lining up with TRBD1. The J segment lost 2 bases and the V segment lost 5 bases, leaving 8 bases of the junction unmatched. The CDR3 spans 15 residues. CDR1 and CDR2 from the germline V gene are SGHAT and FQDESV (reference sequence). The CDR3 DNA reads TGTGCCAGCAGCCGTGGACAGGGCCTCACCTACGAGCAGTACTTC. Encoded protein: CASSRGQGLTYEQYF.

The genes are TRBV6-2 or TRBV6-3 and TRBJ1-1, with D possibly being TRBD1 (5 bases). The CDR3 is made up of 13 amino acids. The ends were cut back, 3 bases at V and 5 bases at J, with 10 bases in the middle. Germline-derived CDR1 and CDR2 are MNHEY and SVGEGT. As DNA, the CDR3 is TGTGCCAGCAGTTATGGGGCAATTACTGAAGCTTTCTTT. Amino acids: CASSYGAITEAFF.

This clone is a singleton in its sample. DNA of the CDR3: TGCAGCGTGCGAGGACTAGCGGGAGAATCCTCCTACGAGCAGTACTTC. Its protein is CSVRGLAGESSYEQYF. The rearrangement uses TRBV29-1 and TRBJ2-7; 13 bases are a match to TRBD2. With 6 bases clipped from V and 0 bases from J, the junction kept 8 bases outside the gene matches. The length of the CDR3 is 16 residues. Germline-derived CDR1 and CDR2 are SQVTM and ANQGSEA.

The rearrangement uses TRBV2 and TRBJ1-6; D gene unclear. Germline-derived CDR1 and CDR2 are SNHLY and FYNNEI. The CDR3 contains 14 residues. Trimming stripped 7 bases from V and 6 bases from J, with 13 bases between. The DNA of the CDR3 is TGTGCCAGCACCTATACAGCCGGTAATTCACCCCTCCACTTT. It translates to CASTYTAGNSPLHF.

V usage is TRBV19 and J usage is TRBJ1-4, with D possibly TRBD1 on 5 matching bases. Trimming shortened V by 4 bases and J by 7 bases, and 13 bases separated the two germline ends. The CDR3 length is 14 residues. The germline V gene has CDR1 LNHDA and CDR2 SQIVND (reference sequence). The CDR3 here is CASSKGLRGEKLFF. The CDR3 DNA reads TGTGCCAGTAGTAAAGGCCTTAGGGGTGAAAAACTGTTTTTT.

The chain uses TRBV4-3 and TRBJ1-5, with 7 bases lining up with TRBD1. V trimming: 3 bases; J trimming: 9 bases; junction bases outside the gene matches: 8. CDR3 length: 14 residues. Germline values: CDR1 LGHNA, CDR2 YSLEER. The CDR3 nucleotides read TGCGCCAGCAGCCACCTGACAGGGTCGGGGCCCCAGCATTTT. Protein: CASSHLTGSGPQHF.

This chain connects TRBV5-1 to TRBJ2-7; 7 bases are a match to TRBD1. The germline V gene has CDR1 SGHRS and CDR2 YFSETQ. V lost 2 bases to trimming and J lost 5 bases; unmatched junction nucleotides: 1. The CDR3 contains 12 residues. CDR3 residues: CASSLTGDEQYF. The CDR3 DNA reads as TGCGCCAGCAGCTTAACAGGGGACGAGCAGTACTTC.

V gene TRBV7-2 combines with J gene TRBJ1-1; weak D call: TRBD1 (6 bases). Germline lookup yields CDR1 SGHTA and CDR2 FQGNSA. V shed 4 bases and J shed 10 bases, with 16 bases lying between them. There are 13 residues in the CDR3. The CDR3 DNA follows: TGTGCCAGCAGCTCCCCAGGGGAATTCGGAGCTTTCTTT. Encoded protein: CASSSPGEFGAFF.